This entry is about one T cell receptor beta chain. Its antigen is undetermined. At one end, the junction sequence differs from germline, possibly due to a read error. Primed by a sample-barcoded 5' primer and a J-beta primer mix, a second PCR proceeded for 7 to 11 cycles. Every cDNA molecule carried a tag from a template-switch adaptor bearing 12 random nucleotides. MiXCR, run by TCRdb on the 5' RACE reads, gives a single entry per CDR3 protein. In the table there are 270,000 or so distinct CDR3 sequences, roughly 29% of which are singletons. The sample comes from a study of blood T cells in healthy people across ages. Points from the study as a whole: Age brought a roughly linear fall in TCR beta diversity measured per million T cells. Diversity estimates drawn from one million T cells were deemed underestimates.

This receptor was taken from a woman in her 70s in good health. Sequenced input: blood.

The CDR3 DNA follows: TGCACTGCTGTGAGCGGGAGCGTCCACGAGCAGTACTTC. Translating it yields CTAVSGSVHEQYF. J is TRBJ2-7 and V is TRBV20-1; 8 bases line up with TRBD2. The germline gives CDR1 DFQATT, CDR2 SNEGSKA (reference sequence). This CDR3 region has 13 residues.